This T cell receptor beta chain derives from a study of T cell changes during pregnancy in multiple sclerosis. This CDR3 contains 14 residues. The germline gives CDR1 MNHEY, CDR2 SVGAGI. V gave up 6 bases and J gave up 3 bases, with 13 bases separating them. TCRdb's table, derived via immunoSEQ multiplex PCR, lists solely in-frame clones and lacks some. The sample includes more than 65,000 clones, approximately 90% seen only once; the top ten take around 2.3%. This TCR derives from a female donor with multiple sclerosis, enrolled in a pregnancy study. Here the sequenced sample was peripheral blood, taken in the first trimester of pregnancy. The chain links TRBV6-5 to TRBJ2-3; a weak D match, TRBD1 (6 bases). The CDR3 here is CASRPGALTDTQYF. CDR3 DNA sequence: TGTGCCAGCAGACCAGGGGCCCTGACAGATACGCAGTATTTT.